This TCR beta chain derives from a study of blood T cell repertoires in COVID-19. Study-level background: PBMCs, B-cell-depleted T cells, or T cells were the source of the cDNA or gDNA that made up the material.

Clones were sequenced by immunoSEQ multiplex PCR, and TCRdb holds only the in-frame ones, with some missing. There are 250,000 to 350,000 clones in the sample; 85% occur only once, and about 2.5% lies in the top ten. This receptor was taken from a woman in her forties or fifties who had recovered from COVID-19. Input material: PBMCs or T cells enriched from blood (not recorded which).

The DNA of the CDR3 is TGCGCCAGCAGCCAGACAGGAATAGTTGAGCAGTACTTC. Translated, it gives CASSQTGIVEQYF. This chain connects TRBV4-1 to TRBJ2-7; TRBD1 might be the D (6 bases). V was shortened by 3 bases and J by 7 bases, with 13 bases between the two germline ends. The CDR3 has 13 residues. The germline gives CDR1 MGHRA, CDR2 YSYEKL.